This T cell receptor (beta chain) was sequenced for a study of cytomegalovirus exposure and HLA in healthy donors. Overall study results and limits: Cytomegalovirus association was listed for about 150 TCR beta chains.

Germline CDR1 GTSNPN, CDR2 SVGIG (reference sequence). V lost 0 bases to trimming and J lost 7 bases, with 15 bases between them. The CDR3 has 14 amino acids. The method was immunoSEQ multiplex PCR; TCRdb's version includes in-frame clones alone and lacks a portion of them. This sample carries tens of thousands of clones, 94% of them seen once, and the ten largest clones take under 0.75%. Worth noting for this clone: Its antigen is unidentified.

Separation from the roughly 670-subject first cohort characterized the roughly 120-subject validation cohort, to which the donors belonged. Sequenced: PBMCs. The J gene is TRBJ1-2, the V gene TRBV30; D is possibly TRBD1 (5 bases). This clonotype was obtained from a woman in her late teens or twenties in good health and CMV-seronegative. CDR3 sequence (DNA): TGTGCCTGGAGTGTACTATCGCGGGGCGGTGGCTACACCTTC. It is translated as CAWSVLSRGGGYTF.